One sample yielded the 29 T cell receptor beta chains listed below, sequenced in a study of blood T cell repertoires in COVID-19. TCRdb keeps only in-frame clones here, not all; method: immunoSEQ multiplex PCR. This table holds approximately 88,000 clones, 75% to 85% found once. What was sequenced was peripheral blood. All receptors derive from a woman older than 75 with acute or convalescent COVID-19.

The chain joins TRBV6-5 to TRBJ2-1; 12 nucleotides match TRBD2. V gave up 6 bases and J gave up 9 bases; unmatched junction bases: 9. This CDR3 spans 15 amino acids. Germline CDR1 reads MNHEY; CDR2 reads SVGAGI. Here the CDR3 DNA reads TGTGCCAGCAGCGCGCGTCTAGCGGGGGGGGGTGAGCAGTTCTTC. Translated, it gives CASSARLAGGGEQFF.

The chain combines TRBV5-1 with TRBJ2-1; D ambiguous. There are 16 residues in the CDR3. Germline loops: CDR1 SGHRS, CDR2 YFSETQ. V was shortened by 1 base and J by 0 bases, with 11 bases between the two germline ends. CDR3 DNA sequence: TGCGCCAGCAGCTTGAGACTTTTAAGCTCCTACAATGAGCAGTTCTTC. It encodes CASSLRLLSSYNEQFF.

The V gene is TRBV12-3 or TRBV12-4, the J gene TRBJ2-5; D ambiguous. This CDR3 spans 13 amino acids. Trimming took 1 base from V and 5 from J, leaving 8 bases between them. In nucleotides, the CDR3 is TGTGCCAGCAGTTTAGGGCAGAGGGAGACCCAGTACTTC. This sequence encodes CASSLGQRETQYF.

The chain employs TRBV19 and TRBJ1-5; 8 nucleotides line up with TRBD1. Germline V gene sequence: CDR1 LNHDA, CDR2 SQIVND (reference sequence). This CDR3 comprises 16 residues. V lost 6 bases, J lost 4 bases, and 11 bases stayed unmatched. The CDR3 here is CASSRDRGARNQPQHF. The CDR3 DNA is TGTGCCAGTAGCCGAGACAGGGGCGCGCGTAATCAGCCCCAGCATTTT.

The chain carries TRBV5-1 and TRBJ2-5, with D hard to call. Trimming left V 4 bases short and J 1 base short, with 8 bases between. The CDR3 totals 13 residues. The V gene's germline CDR1 is SGHRS and CDR2 YFSETQ. CDR3 nucleotides: TGCGCCAGCAGCCCCTCCGTCCAAGAGACCCAGTACTTC. It yields the protein CASSPSVQETQYF.

This clone was seen ten or more times. V usage is TRBV7-8 and J usage is TRBJ2-5; D may be TRBD1 (5 bases). The CDR3 extends over 16 amino acids. The V end lost 4 bases, the J end lost 3 bases, and 18 bases lay between the germline ends. The germline CDR1 and CDR2 sequences are SGHVS and FQNEAQ. Written as DNA, the CDR3 is TGTGCCAGCAGCTCACATCTATGGACGACAGAAGAGACCCAGTACTTC. This codes for CASSSHLWTTEETQYF.

The chain is built from TRBV18 and TRBJ2-5, with D perhaps matching TRBD2 (6 bases). Trimming shortened V by 6 bases and J by 1 base, and 12 bases separated the two germline ends. The CDR3 contains 14 residues. Germline V gene lookup returns CDR1 KGHSH and CDR2 LQKENI. CDR3 sequence: CASSGGILQETQYF. Written as DNA, the CDR3 is TGTGCCAGCTCCGGGGGAATTCTCCAAGAGACCCAGTACTTC.

This clone was seen only once. The gene calls are TRBV6-1 and TRBJ2-7, with D unclear. This CDR3 spans 14 amino acids. CDR1 is MNHNS, CDR2 SASEGT, per germline. The V end was cut by 2 bases, the J end by 3 bases, with 11 bases between. The CDR3 coding sequence is TGTGCCAGCAGTGAACAGCAGAGCGACTACGAGCAGTACTTC. This encodes CASSEQQSDYEQYF.

The J gene is TRBJ1-5, the V gene TRBV7-2, with TRBD1 as a possible D gene (6 bases). This CDR3 spans 13 amino acids. V was shortened by 1 base and J by 7 bases, with 8 bases between the two germline ends. Germline V lookup: CDR1 SGHTA, CDR2 FQGNSA. CDR3 sequence: CASSLGRGQPQHF. The CDR3 DNA is TGTGCCAGCAGCTTAGGAAGGGGGCAGCCCCAGCATTTT.

V gene TRBV5-1 combines with J gene TRBJ1-5, with TRBD1 identical over 9 bases. The CDR3 is 15 residues long. The V gene end was trimmed by 4 bases and the J gene end by 6 bases; junction bases not matched to a gene: 8. Germline V gene sequence: CDR1 SGHRS, CDR2 YFSETQ. The CDR3: CASSPDGTGSQPQHF. In nucleotides, the CDR3 is TGCGCCAGCAGCCCGGATGGGACAGGGAGTCAGCCCCAGCATTTT. The variable domain in full, completed from reference TRBV5-1 and TRBJ1-5, reads KAGVTQTPRYLIKTRGQQVTLSCSPISGHRSVSWYQQTPGQGLQFLFEYFSETQRNKGNFPGRFSGRQFSNSRSEMNVSTLELGDSALYLCASSPDGTGSQPQHFGDGTRLSIL.

The J gene is TRBJ1-3, the V gene TRBV6-2 or TRBV6-3; tentatively, D is TRBD1 (5 bases). This CDR3 is built from 17 residues. Germline CDR1 MNHEY, CDR2 SVGEGT. V was cut by 0 bases and J by 0 bases, with 12 bases left in between. The chain's CDR3 is CASSYSGQPLSGNTIYF. Here the CDR3 DNA reads TGTGCCAGCAGTTACTCGGGGCAGCCCCTCTCTGGAAACACCATATATTTT.

The chain links TRBV27 to TRBJ2-1, with TRBD2 matching over 8 bases. Germline V lookup: CDR1 MNHEY, CDR2 SMNVEV (reference sequence). This CDR3 is 12 amino acids long. After removal of 5 bases from V and 15 bases from J, the junction contained 9 bases not matched to a gene. For the CDR3, the DNA is TGTGCCAGCAGTCCTTGGACTAGCCCTCTGTTCTTC. Protein sequence: CASSPWTSPLFF.

The chain combines TRBV5-1 with TRBJ2-3; the match to TRBD2 covers 14 bases. This CDR3 contains 16 residues. The germline CDR1 and CDR2 sequences are SGHRS and YFSETQ. Unmatched junction bases numbered 7, after V lost 5 bases and J lost 5 bases. CDR3 residues: CASRRGLAGDGDTQYF. CDR3 in DNA: TGCGCCAGCAGACGGGGACTAGCGGGAGATGGAGATACGCAGTATTTT. Supplemented by reference TRBV5-1 and TRBJ2-3, the full variable domain reads KAGVTQTPRYLIKTRGQQVTLSCSPISGHRSVSWYQQTPGQGLQFLFEYFSETQRNKGNFPGRFSGRQFSNSRSEMNVSTLELGDSALYLCASRRGLAGDGDTQYFGPGTRLTVL.

The J gene is TRBJ2-3, the V gene TRBV18; D possibly corresponds to TRBD1 (5 bases). Deletions cut 0 bases from V and 0 bases from J, with 10 bases between. The germline gives CDR1 KGHSH, CDR2 LQKENI. This CDR3 has 16 residues. The CDR3 region is CASSPPDKYSTDTQYF. DNA of the CDR3: TGTGCCAGCTCACCACCGGACAAATACAGCACAGATACGCAGTATTTT.

The V and J genes are TRBV5-1 and TRBJ2-3; 7 bases fit TRBD2. The CDR3 totals 14 residues. The V segment lost 2 bases and the J segment 1 base; nucleotides outside the gene matches: 1. Germline CDR1 and CDR2: SGHRS and YFSETQ. The CDR3 region is CASSLAGRTDTQYF. Here the CDR3 DNA reads TGCGCCAGCAGCTTAGCGGGGCGCACAGATACGCAGTATTTT.

The chain carries TRBV30 and TRBJ1-1; D not certain. V lost 3 bases and J lost 1, with 12 bases in between. There are 14 residues in the CDR3. Germline assignment: CDR1 GTSNPN and CDR2 SVGIG (reference sequence). CDR3 coding DNA: TGTGCCTGGAGCCGCGGACTCTCGAACACTGAAGCTTTCTTT. Residues: CAWSRGLSNTEAFF. The full variable domain, rest sourced from reference TRBV30 and TRBJ1-1, is SQTIHQWPATLVQPVGSPLSLECTVEGTSNPNLYWYRQAAGRGLQLLFYSVGIGQISSEVPQNLSASRPQDRQFILSSKKLLLSDSGFYLCAWSRGLSNTEAFFGQGTRLTVV.

The rearrangement links TRBV29-1 to TRBJ1-4, with 9 bases lining up with TRBD1. J was trimmed by 4 bases and V by 5 bases; bases with no gene match: 11. The germline V gene encodes CDR1 SQVTM and CDR2 ANQGSEA. The CDR3 consists of 16 residues. The CDR3, as DNA: TGCAGCGTTAAGGGGGACAGGGTGCCTTTTAATGAAAAACTGTTTTTT. It specifies CSVKGDRVPFNEKLFF.

The chain combines TRBV6-5 with TRBJ2-1, with D perhaps TRBD1 (6 bases). Trimming removed 6 bases from V and 3 bases from J, with 12 bases in between. The CDR3 runs to 14 residues. Germline V gene data show CDR1 as MNHEY and CDR2 as SVGAGI. The DNA of the CDR3 is TGTGCCAGCAGACACCAGGGGATCTACAATGAGCAGTTCTTC. It is translated as CASRHQGIYNEQFF.

This chain uses TRBV29-1 with TRBJ2-1; 11 bases map to TRBD2. The junction had 6 bases not matched to a gene; V was cut back by 3 bases and J by 5 bases. This CDR3 contains 15 residues. Germline V gene lookup returns CDR1 SQVTM and CDR2 ANQGSEA. CDR3 amino acids: CSVEVSGRANNEQFF. For the CDR3, the DNA is TGCAGCGTTGAGGTTAGCGGGAGGGCGAACAATGAGCAGTTCTTC.

The chain joins TRBV6-6 to TRBJ1-2, with a possible D match to TRBD1 (6 bases). Germline-derived CDR1 and CDR2 are MNHNY and SVGAGI (reference sequence). Trimming left V 6 bases short and J 4 bases short, with 12 bases between. The CDR3 runs to 13 residues. CDR3 loop: CASSRGQSYGYTF. CDR3 DNA sequence: TGTGCCAGCAGCCGCGGACAGTCCTATGGCTACACCTTC.

V is TRBV7-2 and J is TRBJ2-3; D is undetermined. CDR1 is SGHTA, CDR2 FQGNSA, per germline. The V end lost 0 bases, the J end lost 4 bases, and 8 bases lay between the germline ends. The CDR3 is 14 residues long. CDR3 in amino acids: CASSLAGPADTQYF. Here the CDR3 DNA reads TGTGCCAGCAGCTTAGCGGGCCCAGCAGATACGCAGTATTTT.

The chain joins TRBV5-6 to TRBJ1-2; D is uncertain. The CDR3 is made up of 13 amino acids. Germline V lookup: CDR1 SGHDT, CDR2 YYEEEE. V was cut by 2 bases and J by 5 bases, with 10 bases left in between. The CDR3 DNA is TGTGCCAGCAGCTTTACTAGACTTTATGGCTACACCTTC. Translated, it gives CASSFTRLYGYTF.

V gene TRBV2 combines with J gene TRBJ2-7, with 11 nucleotides matching TRBD2. Germline trimming cut 1 base from V and 2 bases from J; bases unmatched to any gene: 1. Germline V CDR1 and CDR2: SNHLY, FYNNEI. This CDR3 is built from 15 residues. As DNA, the CDR3 is TGTGCCAGCAGTGAAGGACTAGCGGGGACCTACGAGCAGTACTTC. Protein sequence: CASSEGLAGTYEQYF.

This chain joins TRBV15 and TRBJ2-1; D remains unclear. CDR1 is LNHNV and CDR2 is YYDKDF in the germline V gene (reference sequence). Trimming left V 3 bases short and J 0 bases short, with 15 bases between. The CDR3 covers 17 residues. CDR3 amino acids: CATSSLLFLSSYNEQFF. CDR3 bases: TGTGCCACCAGCAGCCTTTTGTTCTTGAGCTCCTACAATGAGCAGTTCTTC.

V usage is TRBV7-9 and J usage is TRBJ2-5, with TRBD1 as a possible D gene (5 bases). The germline V and J ends were trimmed by 0 bases and 3 bases, with 17 bases remaining between them. The CDR3 totals 17 residues. CDR1 is SEHNR, CDR2 FQNEAQ, per germline (reference sequence). CDR3: CASSLANIVSGKETQYF. The CDR3 DNA sequence: TGTGCCAGCAGCTTAGCGAACATAGTCTCAGGGAAAGAGACCCAGTACTTC.

This clone has only a few counts. The rearrangement uses TRBV27 and TRBJ2-3; D might be TRBD2 (5 bases). CDR1 and CDR2 from the germline V gene are MNHEY and SMNVEV (reference sequence). The CDR3 spans 16 residues. V shed 1 base and J shed 0 bases, with 11 bases lying between them. In DNA, the CDR3 is TGTGCCAGCAGTTTATGGGCGGGCCTTAGCACAGATACGCAGTATTTT. Translation gives CASSLWAGLSTDTQYF.

This chain links TRBV7-6 with TRBJ2-3; D possibly corresponds to TRBD2 (5 bases). Germline V CDR1 and CDR2: SGHVS, FNYEAQ. The CDR3 length is 15 residues. V was pared by 4 bases and J by 0 bases, with 11 bases between. The CDR3 here is CASSSGGRSTDTQYF. CDR3 coding DNA: TGTGCCAGCAGCTCAGGCGGGCGAAGCACAGATACGCAGTATTTT.

The chain's CDR3 is CASQARGLTEAFF. CDR3 sequence (DNA): TGCGCCAGCCAGGCCCGGGGTTTGACTGAAGCTTTCTTT. The gene calls are TRBV5-1 and TRBJ1-1; D not resolved. The CDR3 is 13 residues long. V lost 7 bases and J 5 bases, leaving 15 bases between the germline ends. The germline V gene has CDR1 SGHRS and CDR2 YFSETQ.

The chain combines TRBV7-2 with TRBJ2-1, with TRBD2 matching 7 bases. There are 15 residues in the CDR3. Trimming cost V 4 bases and J 7 bases; bases outside gene matches: 10. Germline CDR1 reads SGHTA; CDR2 reads FQGNSA. The CDR3 loop reads CASSSGTTPVNEQFF. CDR3 bases: TGTGCCAGCAGCTCCGGGACTACCCCCGTTAATGAGCAGTTCTTC.